The 15 T cell receptor beta chains below come from one sample, sequenced in a study of T cell clonality in common variable immunodeficiency. General study points: Common variable immunodeficiency TCR beta sequences reportedly had fewer deletions and N-nucleotide insertions.

No antigens are known for them. Repertoires were generated with immunoSEQ multiplex PCR, while TCRdb's copy carries only in-frame clones and drops some. Observed are 30,000 to 40,000 clones, no singletons, with the top ten taking about 6.7%. Sequencing was performed on peripheral blood mononuclear cells. The receptor source for this set is a human donor with common variable immunodeficiency.

This clone was seen ten or more times. The sequenced fragment ends 3 residues before the CDR3 boundary, so the rest is inferred from the germline J gene. This sequence joins TRBV10-3 and TRBJ1-2; 11 bases line up with TRBD1. With 7 bases clipped from V and 2 bases from J, the junction kept 3 bases outside the gene matches. The CDR3 is made up of 14 amino acids. Per germline, CDR1 ENHRY and CDR2 SYGVKD. The CDR3 bases that were read are TGTGCCATCACCAGGGACAGGGGGAACTATGGC. Amino acid sequence: CAITRDRGNYG. The full CDR3 reads CAITRDRGNYGYTF.

As regards this clone: Read sequence stops 3 residues before the CDR3 end, and the germline J gene provides the missing end. The chain is built from TRBV20-1 and TRBJ2-5; perhaps TRBD2 as D (6 bases). The germline CDR1 and CDR2 sequences are DFQATT and SNEGSKA (reference sequence). Trimming removed 6 bases from V and 5 bases from J, with 22 bases in between. CDR3 length equals 15 residues. CDR3 sequence: CSASEGGAGGETQYF. The sequenced CDR3 bases are TGCAGTGCCAGTGAAGGCGGGGCCGGGGGTGAGACC.

This clone was found a few times. The read ends 3 residues before the CDR3 terminus; that terminus is restored from the germline J gene. This chain links TRBV6-4 with TRBJ1-5, with 7 bases aligning to TRBD1. Trimming removed 8 bases from V and 4 bases from J; junction bases left unmatched: 8. The CDR3 consists of 14 residues. Looked up from germline, CDR1 is MRHNA and CDR2 is SNTAGT. CDR3 region: CASFGQVQNQPQHF. The sequenced CDR3 bases are TGTGCCAGCTTCGGACAGGTACAAAATCAGCCC.

This clone was counted only a few times. Coverage ceases 3 residues before the CDR3 finishes, and the germline J gene fills in the end. The J gene is TRBJ1-1, the V gene TRBV23-1; the D gene is possibly TRBD1 (5 bases). TRBV23-1 is assigned to the ORF class and has an uncertain function. The V end was cut by 4 bases, the J end by 5 bases, with 14 bases between. The CDR3 spans 14 residues. CDR3 sequence reads: CASSPGDEVTEAFF. CDR3 DNA, as far as it was read: TGCGCCAGCAGTCCGGGGGACGAGGTAACTGAA.

As regards this clone: The read finishes 3 residues shy of the CDR3 end, and the germline J gene is used to complete it. The rearrangement uses TRBV30 and TRBJ1-6; the D gene is possibly TRBD1 (5 bases). CDR3 size: 16 residues. Trimming shortened V by 4 bases and J by 0 bases, and 13 bases separated the two germline ends. Germline V lookup: CDR1 GTSNPN, CDR2 SVGIG (reference sequence). The CDR3 spells CAWTASTASYNSPLHF. CDR3 DNA (partial): TGTGCCTGGACTGCTTCGACAGCCTCCTATAATTCACCC.

The sample holds many counts of this clone. The CDR3 end lies 3 residues beyond the end of the read and is filled in from the germline J gene. This chain uses TRBV6-4 with TRBJ2-1; 8 bases fit TRBD1. The CDR3 is made up of 17 amino acids. Trimming cost V 2 bases and J 3 bases; bases outside gene matches: 9. CDR1 and CDR2 (germline): MRHNA, SNTAGT. The CDR3 sequence is CASSDQTGTGVYNEQFF. The part of the CDR3 DNA that was read is TGTGCCAGCAGTGACCAGACCGGGACAGGAGTCTACAATGAG.

A remark on this clone: The read gets to within 3 residues of the CDR3 end, and the germline J gene fills in the rest. The chain joins TRBV19 to TRBJ2-2; TRBD2 might be the D (5 bases). The CDR3 has 16 amino acids. In germline, CDR1 is LNHDA, CDR2 SQIVND (reference sequence). The V end lost 0 bases, the J end lost 7 bases, and 15 bases lay between the germline ends. CDR3 DNA, as far as it was read: TGTGCCAGTAGTATAGAGGCGGGCGAAGATAACGGGGAG. It encodes CASSIEAGEDNGE. The whole CDR3 reads CASSIEAGEDNGELFF.

In its sample, this clone was seen many times. The read ends 3 residues shy of where the CDR3 ends; the end is completed using the germline J gene. The J gene is TRBJ2-1, the V gene TRBV29-1; 9 positions agree with TRBD2. Germline V lookup: CDR1 SQVTM, CDR2 ANQGSEA. The CDR3 length is 15 residues. With V trimmed by 7 bases and J by 1 base, 8 bases remained unmatched. The sequenced CDR3 bases are TGCAGCGCCGCAGCGGGGGGTTGGTCCTACAATGAG. It encodes CSAAAGGWSYNE. The CDR3, in full, reads CSAAAGGWSYNEQFF.

This clone has more than one count but fewer than ten. The CDR3 goes on 3 residues after the read ends, and that part is filled in from the germline J gene. J is TRBJ2-7 and V is TRBV20-1, with TRBD2 matching over 8 bases. The CDR3 is 16 residues long. Trimming took 2 bases from V and 1 from J; bases not matched to a gene: 10. Looked up from germline, CDR1 is DFQATT and CDR2 is SNEGSKA (reference sequence). The CDR3 protein is CSARPMGRGDSYEQYF. The DNA read from the CDR3 is TGCAGTGCTAGACCCATGGGGCGGGGGGATTCCTACGAG.

This clone was recorded at least ten times. The missing CDR3 end, 3 residues past where the read stops, is filled in from the germline J gene. The genes are TRBV20-1 and TRBJ1-2; 9 bases map to TRBD1. The CDR3 is 13 residues long. The trim removed 5 bases at V and 6 bases at J, leaving 7 bases unmatched. Germline CDR1 DFQATT, CDR2 SNEGSKA (reference sequence). CDR3: CSADGQGKNGYTF. The sequenced part of the CDR3 DNA is TGCAGTGCTGATGGACAGGGGAAGAATGGC.

This clone occurred a few times. The CDR3 end falls 3 residues outside the read, so it is completed with the germline J gene. This chain uses TRBV30 with TRBJ2-1, with 9 bases fitting TRBD2. This CDR3 has 17 residues. J gave up 6 bases and V 0 bases, and 12 bases lay outside the gene matches. Germline lookup yields CDR1 GTSNPN and CDR2 SVGIG (reference sequence). The CDR3 region is CAWSVLRGGGATNEQFF. CDR3 DNA (partial): TGTGCCTGGAGTGTACTAAGGGGCGGGGGGGCCACCAATGAG.

There are many counts of this clone. CDR3 region: CASSSTALSTDTQYF. The CDR3 bases that were read are TGTGCCAGCAGCTCTACAGCCCTCAGCACAGATACG. The rearrangement joins TRBV7-8 to TRBJ2-3; D call uncertain. The read gets to within 3 residues of the CDR3 end, and the germline J gene fills in the rest. The CDR3 contains 15 residues. With 4 bases removed from V and 0 bases from J, the gap between germline ends came to 11 bases. CDR1 SGHVS and CDR2 FQNEAQ come from the germline V gene.

This clone has ten or more counts. The read terminates 3 residues before the CDR3 end, so the remaining end is supplied by the germline J gene. V is TRBV5-1 and J is TRBJ1-2; 11 nucleotides agree with TRBD1. CDR1 SGHRS and CDR2 YFSETQ come from the germline V gene. The CDR3 has 17 amino acids. The V segment lost 0 bases and the J segment 5 bases; nucleotides outside the gene matches: 9. The DNA read from the CDR3 is TGCGCCAGCAGCTTGGGGTTGGACAGGGGGCCCACTTATGGC. Its translation: CASSLGLDRGPTYG. The complete CDR3 protein is CASSLGLDRGPTYGYTF.

Ten or more counts support this clone. The read comes to an end 3 residues before the CDR3 does, leaving the germline J gene to fill in the end. This chain links TRBV20-1 with TRBJ1-5, with D possibly TRBD1 on 5 matching bases. This CDR3 is built from 13 residues. The V gene lost 6 bases and the J gene lost 3 bases, with 12 bases spanning the gap. Germline V gene data show CDR1 as DFQATT and CDR2 as SNEGSKA (reference sequence). The sequenced CDR3 bases are TGCAGTGCCCGCGGGGGGTTCAATCAGCCC. Its translation: CSARGGFNQP. The full CDR3 is CSARGGFNQPQHF.

This clone was counted a few times. The read comes to an end 3 residues before the CDR3 does, leaving the germline J gene to fill in the end. J is TRBJ2-5 and V is TRBV7-8, with D perhaps TRBD2 (6 bases). Germline assignment: CDR1 SGHVS and CDR2 FQNEAQ. V lost 1 base to trimming and J lost 5 bases, with 17 bases between them. This CDR3 is 16 amino acids long. CDR3 region: CASSLEARGLGETQYF. Partial CDR3 DNA: TGTGCCAGCAGCTTAGAAGCGCGGGGACTGGGTGAGACC. The full variable domain, rest sourced from reference TRBV7-8 and TRBJ2-5, is GAGVSQSPRYKVAKRGQDVALRCDPISGHVSLFWYQQALGQGPEFLTYFQNEAQLDKSGLPSDRFFAERPEGSVSTLKIQRTQQEDSAVYLCASSLEARGLGETQYFGPGTRLLVL.